This TCR beta chain was documented in a study of cytomegalovirus exposure and HLA in healthy donors listed by TCRdb under 2017. Background on the whole study: An earlier analysis of some 620 of the donors reported around 280 Gb of sequence data and roughly 120 million unique TCR beta sequences obtained from around 180 million T cells. Roughly 300 gigabases of sequencing data and approximately 85 million unique TCR sequences were included in an early release covering 550 to 650 HLA-typed donors. Among the roughly 430 genotyped donors, approximately 82% belonged to the genetic ancestry cluster associated with self-reported Caucasian donors. The study aimed to test whether cataloging public T cell receptors could reveal signatures of past pathogen exposure. Using immunosequencing, the study profiled T cell repertoires from fewer than 850 subjects and related those repertoires to cytomegalovirus serostatus. Besides the first cohort of roughly 700 subjects, a separate validation cohort made up of 95 to 150 different subjects was used. The study combined high-throughput TCR immunosequencing, statistical association of individual TCRs with disease status, and machine learning to predict cytomegalovirus infection status. A later analysis re-examined previously published TCR beta repertoires from several hundred donors and added high-resolution HLA genotyping to investigate patterns of TCR occurrence. The later analysis used no new phenotypic data to find candidate immune exposures, relying instead on TCR beta sequences and their occurrence across donors. An earlier analysis of about 600 of the donors used high-throughput TCR beta sequencing to judge whether each TCR beta V gene segment behaved as functional or pseudogenic. Donor age, sex, ethnicity and CMV serostatus were compiled alongside the repertoire data. Genome-wide SNP genotypes for about 65% of the roughly 670 donors were used in a later genetic analysis, which treated that subset as a discovery cohort. Every discovery cohort repertoire had been produced on one sequencing platform. HLA typing included class I and class II loci at four-digit resolution. Typing coverage varied by locus: roughly 629-640 donors for A, B, C, DRB1 and DQB1; roughly 560 for DQA1; about 600 for DPA1; some 470 for DPB1. A handful of DR-DQ haplotypes were handled as single units for association and clustering because linkage in the cohort was strong. On average, roughly 200,000 unique TCR beta nucleotide sequences were sequenced per donor among 300 to 500 genotyped donors of the cohort, with approximately 18% of those sequences being non-productive.

The library relied on the immunoSEQ multiplex PCR assay. For the multiplex PCR, a mixture combining 60 forward primers for TCR Vbeta segments and 13 reverse primers for TCR Jbeta segments was used. The CDR3 region of rearranged TCR beta genes was amplified from genomic DNA with a multiplex PCR assay. The amplified TCR beta libraries were sequenced on the Illumina HiSeq System as 87-base-pair reads. The study's own analysis went as follows. Across the 700 or so repertoires, a later analysis counted around 80 million unique TCR beta chains, some 11 million of which were shared by at least two donors. Raw reads were error-corrected and collapsed into unique sequences by a nearest-neighbor algorithm in which closely related sequences were merged to remove PCR and sequencing errors. To assign V, D and J gene segments, CDR3 sequences were aligned to IMGT reference sequences. Each retained sequence needed at least a six-nucleotide match to both a V gene segment and a J gene segment. A rearrangement counted as productive if the CDR3 had no stop codons and remained in frame with V and J, and every other rearrangement counted as non-productive. CDR3 was defined by IMGT convention, running from the second conserved V-encoded cysteine to the conserved J-encoded phenylalanine. The earlier analysis of about 610 of the donors excluded sequences that lacked an unambiguous match to a single V gene segment. An earlier analysis of a few hundred of the donors classified V segments as functional when productive rearrangements were above 56.7% and as segregating when the standard deviation between donors was above 5%. A statistical classification framework was developed to diagnose cytomegalovirus status using the catalog of TCR beta chain sequences. In a later analysis, V and J genes were assigned by comparing TCR nucleotide sequences against IMGT/GENE-DB human TR gene sequences. The TCRdist pipeline was used in a later analysis to assign CDR3 sequences and most-parsimonious VDJ recombination scenarios. In a later analysis, each TCR beta chain was defined by its CDR3 amino acid sequence together with its V-gene family, and reads without a unique V-gene family were excluded. In a later analysis, approximately 590 highly shared, low-generation-probability nucleotide sequences were removed to address suspected cross-contamination and a sequencing artifact. In a later analysis, a clonal expansion index was calculated for each public chain from normalized within-repertoire ranks of inferred template counts. A later analysis computed generation probabilities with a VDJ recombination model fitted to out-of-frame rearrangements, and checked the results against IGoR. In a later analysis, hypergeometric tests were used to score TCR-TCR, TCR-HLA and TCR-CMV co-occurrence, with a repertoire-size bias correction applied to TCR pairs. False discovery rates were estimated in a later analysis by permuting HLA or CMV assignments 20 times. In a later analysis, co-occurring TCRs were grouped using DBSCAN, and TCRdist sequence similarity was added for clustering within HLA-allele-positive subsets. Repertoires with fewer than 30,000 or more than 120,000 public chains, plus five repertoires with anomalous nucleotide sharing, were excluded from co-occurrence clustering. TCRdb limited this immuneACCESS table to in-frame rearrangements with V and J called. A share of clones is missing; checked studies link under half to unresolved V genes, and the rest is unexplained. That table furnishes V, J and clone size, whereas the DNA furnished D and trimming. A total of approximately 220,000 clones appear in this sample, roughly 82% of them only once. Clones ranked in the top ten supply about 6% of the sample.

About this clone: There is no known antigen for this receptor. No much larger clone is present one base from it, and per-base qualities are unavailable.

Per the germline V gene, SGHRS is the CDR1 and YFSETQ is the CDR2. From the cysteine through the phenylalanine, the CDR3 covers 14 amino acids. This entry keeps only the CDR3 DNA: 42 bases, framed from base 1. V was cut back by 0 bases and J by 7 bases, leaving a gap of 14 bases between them. Broad study findings and their caveats: Correlated functional status among segregating V segments might be attributable to linkage disequilibrium, but an unknown experimental factor could not be ruled out. Strong co-occurrence of HLA alleles, especially DR and DQ, made assigning TCR associations to individual alleles difficult. In a later analysis, 16,951 TCR beta sequences were associated with specific HLA alleles at a false discovery rate of 0.05. A further reported finding was that TCR beta sequences accurately predicted the HLA-A and HLA-B alleles for most subjects in the first cohort. The study gave a list of about 160 TCR beta chains associated with cytomegalovirus. A later analysis found that TCR association rates varied across HLA loci, with DRB1 alleles showing the most associated TCRs and HLA-C alleles the fewest. A later genetic analysis reported fewer N-insertions in productive TCRs among donors in an Asian-associated ancestry cluster than the roughly 700-donor mean. Some IMGT-functional V segments, including TRBV6-2 and TRBV6-3, could not be told apart with the 87-base-pair reads, so those segments were excluded. In this cohort, only TCR beta chains were sequenced, and detectable features were limited by the absence of alpha or paired-chain data. A later genetic analysis associated a missense DCLRE1C variant with V-gene and J-gene trimming of TCR beta chains, and an independent cohort replicated the association. Sequencing depth was assumed to be roughly uniform across donors in the presence/absence analyses, though that assumption may not hold. A few of the identified cytomegalovirus-associated TCR beta chains were confirmed in vitro to be specific for cytomegalovirus antigens. While some public TCRs were present in many individuals, most TCR sequences turned up only very rarely across donors. Because some donors lacked HLA typing at each locus, the association tests relied only on the typed subset. According to a later analysis, parvovirus B19, influenza, CMV and Epstein-Barr virus appeared linked to several top co-occurrence clusters. Immune exposure information for the cohort was limited to CMV serostatus. In a later analysis, HLA-associated TCR beta chains were found to be more clonally expanded and to have lower generation probabilities than equally common non-associated chains. Because counts were too low, seventeen rarely observed V segments, including chromosome 9 orphons, were left out of the earlier analysis of a few hundred of the donors. In both the original and validation cohorts, the classifier was reported to diagnose cytomegalovirus status with high specificity and sensitivity. According to a later analysis, most CMV-associated TCR beta chains appeared to be HLA-restricted, and the HLA associations seemed to be driven largely by CMV exposure. A group of highly shared sequence variants was considered likely to be a technical artifact of the sequencing pipeline. The authors suggested that the approach could potentially be extended to other disease states and immunological phenotypes. In an earlier analysis of 587 of the donors, most TCR beta V segments appeared in productive rearrangements about 87% or about 30% of the time, broadly matching IMGT annotations.

The cohort comprised around 690 healthy bone marrow donors. At the time of sampling, every cohort member was nominally healthy, though immune exposures that went unrecorded were likely present. The donor was CMV seropositive and belonged to the group of about 290 seropositive cohort members. A peripheral blood sample was provided by each donor, and peripheral blood mononuclear cells were used for TCR beta sequencing. Genomic DNA was extracted from the blood cell samples with the Qiagen DNeasy Blood Extraction Kit. The sequence joins TRBV5-1 to TRBJ2-7, with a tentative D gene TRBD1 over 5 matching bases. The TCR comes from a man between 35 and 55 years old in good health and CMV-seropositive. Material: PBMCs. The CDR3 in this case is CASSLDAGLVEQYF. The DNA sequence reads TGCGCCAGCAGCTTGGACGCAGGGTTGGTAGAGCAGTACTTC.